The 5 T cell receptor delta chains below come from one sample, sequenced in a study of gamma-delta chains in newborns, infants, children. TCRdb made new clone calls on the reads using CATT. The table shows 15,000 or so delta-chain clones, with roughly 7% occurring only once. The sequenced sample was blood. The receptor source for this set is a child who was a newborn, infant or young child, either healthy, febrile or measles-vaccinated (not recorded which).

Notes on this clone: Other DNA variants within this sample encode the same CDR3. The CDR3 nucleotides read TGTGCCTGTGACACGGTGGGGGATCAAGCTTTGACAGCACAACTCTTCTTT. Its protein product is CACDTVGDQALTAQLFF. The gene calls are TRDV2 and TRDJ2, with TRDD3 matching 8 bases. Germline lookup yields CDR1 GEAIGNYY and CDR2 EKD. This CDR3 comprises 17 residues. V trimming: 1 base; J trimming: 0 bases; junction bases outside the gene matches: 6.

This clone has more than one count but fewer than ten. TCRdb's protein, taken from a much larger clone, differs from this DNA's translation at residue 5, likely owing to a read error; the protein displayed comes from the DNA. This chain joins TRDV2 and TRDJ3; 9 nucleotides align to TRDD3. J lost 3 bases, V lost 3 bases, and 5 bases had no gene match. The CDR3 is 17 amino acids. The V gene's germline CDR1 is GEAIGNYY and CDR2 EKD. The CDR3 region is CACDAVGGYWDTRQMFF. The CDR3 region has the DNA TGTGCCTGTGACGCCGTTGGGGGATACTGGGACACCCGACAGATGTTTTTC.

This clone was detected only a few times. Mismatch with germline at one junction end may stem from a read error. This sample includes further DNA sequences coding for the same CDR3. The genes are TRDV2 and TRDJ3; 7 nucleotides agree with TRDD3. Germline CDR1 is GEAIGNYY and CDR2 is EKD. The CDR3 totals 20 residues. CDR3 sequence (DNA): TGTGCCTGCGACACCGTCTATACTGGGGATATCTCCTGGGACACCCGACAGATGTTTTTC. Translation: CACDTVYTGDISWDTRQMFF.

This clone was seen ten or more times. This sample includes further DNA sequences coding for the same CDR3. This chain links TRDV2 with TRDJ2; 10 bases agree with TRDD3. V shed 3 bases and J 8 bases; nucleotides not matched to a gene: 8. Per germline, CDR1 GEAIGNYY and CDR2 EKD. CDR3 length: 15 amino acids. The CDR3 sequence is CACDLLGDPRAQLFF. CDR3 DNA sequence: TGTGCCTGTGACTTACTGGGGGATCCTCGGGCACAACTCTTCTTT.

This clone showed up just a few times. The chain has TRDV2 and TRDJ3; D is ambiguous. Looked up from germline, CDR1 is GEAIGNYY and CDR2 is EKD. V gave up 1 base and J gave up 0 bases, with 9 bases separating them. The CDR3 contains 17 residues. CDR3 protein: CACDTLLSSWDTRQMFF. CDR3 nucleotide sequence: TGTGCCTGTGACACTTTACTGAGCTCCTGGGACACCCGACAGATGTTTTTC.